This T cell receptor beta chain was obtained from a study of Graves' ophthalmopathy and Graves' hyperthyroidism. Overall study results and limits: Clonotypes were expanded in thyroid at above 0.001 frequency, and most also appeared in blood.

Certain patients were not enrolled. These were patients with other autoimmune diseases, uncontrolled infections, pregnancy or lactation. Patients were diagnosed from clinical symptoms, serum thyroxine, TRAb, thyroid ultrasound and orbital computed tomography. Looked up from germline, CDR1 is LNHDA and CDR2 is SQIVND (reference sequence). The CDR3 loop spans 15 amino acids. The junction had 6 bases not matched to a gene; V was cut back by 4 bases and J by 7 bases. RNA served as the template for amplifying TCR beta CDR3 regions. The workflow started with a first-round RT-PCR run with HTBI primers and then moved on to a second-round multiplex PCR. TCRdb processed the multiplex PCR reads anew with MiXCR; each CDR3 protein has one entry. This sample carries 650,000 to 900,000 distinct CDR3 sequences, 40% of them seen once, and the ten largest clones take roughly 46%. Turning to this clonotype: Its antigen remains unidentified.

The V gene is TRBV19, the J gene TRBJ1-4, with TRBD1 matching over 10 bases. This clonotype was obtained from an adult man with Graves' ophthalmopathy. The sequenced sample consisted of peripheral blood. CDR3 DNA sequence: TGTGCCAGTAGTACGACAGGGGGCGCCGGTGAAAAACTGTTTTTT. This gives the protein CASSTTGGAGEKLFF.